This T cell receptor beta chain was sequenced in a study of T cell changes during pregnancy in multiple sclerosis. Data came from immunoSEQ multiplex PCR; TCRdb stores just in-frame clones and leaves some out. Counted here are fewer than 110,000 clones, 80% to 95% occurring once; the ten biggest clones make up 0.65% to 0.9%. The CDR3 covers 14 residues. Germline CDR1 SGHTA, CDR2 FQGNSA. The V end lost 5 bases, the J end lost 0 bases, and 10 bases lay between the germline ends. This receptor was obtained from a female donor in good health, enrolled as a control in a pregnancy study. V and J are TRBV7-2 and TRBJ1-1; D may be TRBD1 (5 bases). The sequencing here drew on peripheral blood, taken in the third trimester of pregnancy. CDR3 sequence: CASSLTAMNTEAFF. The DNA of the CDR3 is TGTGCCAGCAGCCTGACAGCCATGAACACTGAAGCTTTCTTT.